The next 16 T cell receptor beta chains were all read from a single sample in a study of neurological immune-mediated disorders. MiXCR, run by TCRdb on the 5' RACE reads, gives a single entry per CDR3 protein. The repertoire has tens of thousands of distinct CDR3 sequences, about 10% of them found once; the top ten carry 20% to 25%. Sequenced: PBMCs. These receptors were collected from a woman aged 55-69 years with HTLV-1-associated myelopathy (HAM/TSP).

This clonotype has a count of ten or more. The chain recombines TRBV29-1 with TRBJ2-7; 8 bases agree with TRBD1. The ends lost 1 base at V and 6 bases at J; junction bases unmatched: 2. CDR3 size: 12 residues. Germline-derived CDR1 and CDR2 are SQVTM and ANQGSEA. In DNA, the CDR3 is TGCAGCGTTGAAGCACAGGGGGGCGAGCAGTACTTC. Amino acid sequence: CSVEAQGGEQYF.

This clonotype was picked up a small number of times. Because the CDR3 is missing its conserved closing phenylalanine or tryptophan, this is likely a read error. The chain joins TRBV29-1 to TRBJ2-7; tentatively, D is TRBD1 (6 bases). The CDR3 runs to 12 residues. Per the germline V gene, CDR1 is SQVTM and CDR2 is ANQGSEA. The CDR3 nucleotides are TGCAGTGTTGAGACAGGTGCCTACGAGCAGTACTCC. Translation: CSVETGAYEQYS.

This clonotype was observed many times. The rearrangement uses TRBV7-2 and TRBJ2-7; a weak D match, TRBD2 (5 bases). Per the germline V gene, CDR1 is SGHTA and CDR2 is FQGNSA. Trimming stripped 1 base from V and 9 bases from J, with 19 bases between. The CDR3 consists of 15 residues. The CDR3 spells CASSLGSGWGRGQYF. In DNA, the CDR3 is TGTGCCAGCAGCTTAGGGTCAGGATGGGGTCGGGGGCAGTACTTC.

This clonotype was seen repeatedly, ten times or more. This chain links TRBV12-3 or TRBV12-4 with TRBJ2-2; tentatively, D is TRBD2 (6 bases). The CDR3 covers 15 residues. Trimming stripped 6 bases from V and 6 bases from J, with 17 bases between. CDR3 sequence reads: CASSLQGGFAGELFF. The CDR3 DNA reads TGTGCCAGCAGCCTTCAAGGAGGGTTTGCCGGGGAGCTGTTTTTT.

This clonotype was seen repeatedly, ten times or more. The CDR3 sequence: CASSLGTVTYRVNSPLHF. The CDR3 nucleotides are TGTGCCAGCAGTCTCGGGACGGTCACTTATCGGGTTAATTCACCCCTCCACTTT. This chain joins TRBV12-3 or TRBV12-4 and TRBJ1-6; weak D call: TRBD1 (5 bases). This CDR3 is built from 18 residues. The V gene lost 5 bases and the J gene lost 6 bases, with 23 bases spanning the gap.

This clonotype has ten or more counts. The chain has TRBV5-1 and TRBJ2-7; no clear D gene. V gave up 2 bases and J gave up 2 bases, with 14 bases separating them. CDR1 SGHRS and CDR2 YFSETQ come from the germline V gene. The CDR3 is 15 residues long. The CDR3 coding sequence is TGCGCCAGCAGCTTCGCGTTAGGGAATACCTACGAGCAGTACTTC. It yields the protein CASSFALGNTYEQYF.

The table lists this clonotype with many counts. This chain connects TRBV5-1 to TRBJ2-1; 7 nucleotides match TRBD1. CDR3 size: 15 residues. Germline V gives CDR1 SGHRS, CDR2 YFSETQ. Losses at the gene ends were 3 bases for V and 9 bases for J; bases not matched to a gene: 12. CDR3 bases: TGCGCCAGCAGCTCCAGAGGGACAGAAGGGAGTGAGCAGTTCTTC. This gives the protein CASSSRGTEGSEQFF.

This clonotype was observed at least ten times. This rearrangement joins TRBV7-9 to TRBJ2-7; the match to TRBD1 covers 8 bases. The germline CDR1 and CDR2 sequences are SEHNR and FQNEAQ (reference sequence). The CDR3 totals 14 residues. The V segment lost 5 bases and the J segment 3 bases; nucleotides outside the gene matches: 6. The DNA for the CDR3 is TGTGCCAGCAGCACGGACAGGGAACTCTACGAGCAGTACTTC. It specifies CASSTDRELYEQYF. Full variable domain (rest looked up from reference TRBV7-9 and TRBJ2-7): DTGVSQNPRHKITKRGQNVTFRCDPISEHNRLYWYRQTLGQGPEFLTYFQNEAQLEKSRLLSDRFSAERPKGSFSTLEIQRTEQGDSAMYLCASSTDRELYEQYFGPGTRLTVT.

This clonotype has at least ten counts. This chain links TRBV14 with TRBJ1-1; D uncertain. The CDR3 runs 12 residues. V lost 0 bases and J lost 10, with 9 bases in between. CDR1 SGHDN and CDR2 FVKESK come from the germline V gene. The CDR3 region has the DNA TGTGCCAGCAGCCAAGATACTGGGCGAGCTTTCTTT. Its protein product is CASSQDTGRAFF.

The chain links TRBV7-8 to TRBJ2-1; a possible D gene is TRBD1 (5 bases). The CDR3 has 14 amino acids. Trimming took off 2 bases at V and 8 bases at J, with 13 bases between the two ends. In germline, CDR1 is SGHVS, CDR2 FQNEAQ. The CDR3 spells CASSLWGAGDEQFF. The CDR3 DNA follows: TGTGCCAGCAGCTTATGGGGCGCAGGCGATGAGCAGTTCTTC.

The table lists this clonotype with many counts. The chain uses TRBV20-1 and TRBJ1-1, with 7 bases matching TRBD1. Trimming removed 0 bases from V and 4 bases from J; junction bases left unmatched: 8. This CDR3 region has 15 residues. The germline V gene has CDR1 DFQATT and CDR2 SNEGSKA (reference sequence). DNA for the CDR3: TGCAGTGCTAGAGATATGTACAGGGGAAGCACTGAAGCTTTCTTT. Its protein is CSARDMYRGSTEAFF.

This clonotype was seen at least ten times. V usage is TRBV27 and J usage is TRBJ2-1; D is unresolved. The V end was cut by 4 bases, the J end by 4 bases, with 8 bases between. The V gene's germline CDR1 is MNHEY and CDR2 SMNVEV (reference sequence). The CDR3 extends over 13 amino acids. CDR3 sequence reads: CASSWASYNEQFF. As DNA, the CDR3 is TGTGCCAGCAGTTGGGCGAGTTACAATGAGCAGTTCTTC.

This clonotype was seen ten or more times. The chain links TRBV10-3 to TRBJ2-4; D gene ambiguous. Germline CDR1 is ENHRY and CDR2 is SYGVKD. The CDR3 is made up of 16 amino acids. Trimming pared 11 bases from V and 0 bases from J, leaving 20 bases between. As DNA, the CDR3 is TGTGCCCCTCAACCCCCCCTTCCTCTAGCCAAAAACATTCAGTACTTC. Translating it yields CAPQPPLPLAKNIQYF.

By proportion, this clonotype is medium-sized. The gene calls are TRBV20-1 and TRBJ1-1, with D unclear. CDR3 size: 12 residues. CDR1 DFQATT and CDR2 SNEGSKA come from the germline V gene (reference sequence). V was pared by 1 base and J by 8 bases, with 11 bases between. CDR3 nucleotide sequence: TGCAGTGCTAGAGCTGGTGGGCGCGAAGCTTTCTTT. Translation: CSARAGGREAFF.

This clonotype showed up many times. The V and J genes are TRBV9 and TRBJ1-2, with 7 bases identical to TRBD1. Germline CDR1 reads SGDLS; CDR2 reads YYNGEE. The CDR3 spans 15 residues. V lost 6 bases and J lost 4; bases outside the gene matches: 12. The CDR3 protein is CASTGIRGRAYGYTF. The CDR3 region has the DNA TGTGCCAGCACCGGCATTAGGGGGCGTGCCTATGGCTACACCTTC.

CDR3 DNA sequence: TGCAGTGTTCCTAGCGGGGAGGTGGCCAATGAGCAGTTCTTC. Protein product: CSVPSGEVANEQFF. The chain carries TRBV20-1 and TRBJ2-1; 9 bases agree with TRBD2. J gave up 6 bases and V 7 bases, and 10 bases lay outside the gene matches. Germline values: CDR1 DFQATT, CDR2 SNEGSKA (reference sequence). The CDR3 totals 14 residues.